This T cell receptor (beta chain) was identified during a study of T cell changes during pregnancy in multiple sclerosis. Germline V gene lookup returns CDR1 GTSNPN and CDR2 SVGIG (reference sequence). The CDR3 runs to 15 residues. The V gene end was trimmed by 3 bases and the J gene end by 6 bases; junction bases not matched to a gene: 10. The method was immunoSEQ multiplex PCR; TCRdb's version includes in-frame clones alone and lacks a portion of them. The sample lists 75,000 to 90,000 clones, roughly nine tenths occurring once. The rearrangement links TRBV30 to TRBJ2-3, with 9 bases that match TRBD1. Sequencing was performed on CD4+ T cells from peripheral blood mononuclear cells, taken before pregnancy. The receptor comes from a female donor with multiple sclerosis, enrolled in a pregnancy study. Written as DNA, the CDR3 is TGTGCCTGGAGCTTACAGGGGGCAGAATTCGATACGCAGTATTTT. This codes for CAWSLQGAEFDTQYF.